Below are 23 T cell receptor beta chains sequenced from a single sample in a study of blood T cell repertoires in COVID-19. Using immunoSEQ multiplex PCR, the repertoire was profiled, and TCRdb retains in-frame clones only, with some absent. The sample has a few hundred thousand clones, more than 70% seen once; the top ten hold 2% to 2.5%. Sequencing was done on a sample of PBMCs or T cells enriched from blood (not recorded which). These receptors all come from an older woman in a cohort exposed to, infected with or recovered from COVID-19 (not recorded which).

The CDR3 loop reads CASSTPGQLNYGYTF. The CDR3 nucleotides read TGTGCCAGTAGTACCCCGGGACAGCTGAACTATGGCTACACCTTC. The V gene is TRBV19, the J gene TRBJ1-2, with 7 nucleotides matching TRBD1. V shed 4 bases and J 2 bases; nucleotides not matched to a gene: 7. This CDR3 spans 15 amino acids. Germline V gene lookup returns CDR1 LNHDA and CDR2 SQIVND (reference sequence).

The chain combines TRBV5-4 with TRBJ2-2, with TRBD1 matching 7 bases. V lost 2 bases and J lost 0; bases outside the gene matches: 4. Looked up from germline, CDR1 is SGHNT and CDR2 is YYREEE (reference sequence). There are 16 residues in the CDR3. The CDR3 sequence: CASSFWQGANTGELFF. CDR3 sequence (DNA): TGTGCCAGCAGCTTCTGGCAGGGGGCGAACACCGGGGAGCTGTTTTTT.

The V gene is TRBV11-2, the J gene TRBJ2-1, with 7 nucleotides matching TRBD2. The germline V gene has CDR1 SGHAT and CDR2 FQNNGV. The CDR3 has 14 amino acids. V dropped 5 bases and J dropped 7; count of bases not matched to a gene: 8. CDR3 sequence: CASSRTSRGNEQFF. Here the CDR3 DNA reads TGTGCCAGCAGCCGGACTAGTCGGGGTAATGAGCAGTTCTTC.

This chain links TRBV3-1 (or the pseudogene TRBV3-2) with TRBJ2-1; possibly TRBD1 for D (6 bases). The germline gives CDR1 LGHDT, CDR2 YNNKEL (reference sequence). Trimming took off 0 bases at V and 3 bases at J, with 9 bases between the two ends. The CDR3 totals 15 residues. CDR3 sequence reads: CASSQDGTLYNEQFF. As DNA, the CDR3 is TGTGCCAGCAGCCAAGATGGGACACTCTACAATGAGCAGTTCTTC.

This chain joins TRBV2 and TRBJ1-5, with D hard to call. Germline-derived CDR1 and CDR2 are SNHLY and FYNNEI. The CDR3 spans 15 residues. Trimming removed 2 bases from V and 7 bases from J, with 15 bases in between. CDR3 in DNA: TGTGCCAGCAGTGAAATTCGATCCTCTAGCCAGCCCCAGCATTTT. It translates to CASSEIRSSSQPQHF.

The gene calls are TRBV3-1 (or the pseudogene TRBV3-2) and TRBJ2-7, with TRBD1 matching 7 bases. Unmatched junction bases numbered 10, after V lost 8 bases and J lost 6 bases. The CDR3 is 13 residues long. In germline, CDR1 is LGHDT, CDR2 YNNKEL (reference sequence). DNA for the CDR3: TGTGCCAGCTCTTCGACAGGGTTAGGCGAGCAGTACTTC. Protein sequence: CASSSTGLGEQYF.

The rearrangement links TRBV11-2 to TRBJ2-7; TRBD1 is a possible D gene (5 bases). V shed 1 base and J shed 2 bases, with 9 bases lying between them. The CDR3 is 14 residues long. The germline CDR1 and CDR2 sequences are SGHAT and FQNNGV. CDR3 loop: CASSLVRRAYEQYF. The CDR3 bases are TGTGCCAGCAGCTTAGTACGCAGGGCCTACGAGCAGTACTTC.

The sample holds one count of this clone. The chain recombines TRBV20-1 with TRBJ1-4; 8 bases line up with TRBD1. V gave up 3 bases and J gave up 8 bases; unmatched junction bases: 8. The CDR3 is 14 residues long. CDR1 and CDR2 (germline): DFQATT, SNEGSKA (reference sequence). As DNA, the CDR3 is TGCAGTGCTAGTAGGGACAGGATCGGGGAAAAACTGTTTTTT. This codes for CSASRDRIGEKLFF.

V and J are TRBV2 and TRBJ1-6; TRBD1 agrees at 9 bases. CDR3 size: 13 residues. The germline gives CDR1 SNHLY, CDR2 FYNNEI. Losses at the gene ends were 7 bases for V and 6 bases for J; bases not matched to a gene: 1. Written as DNA, the CDR3 is TGTGCCAGCAAGGGACAGGGTAATTCACCCCTCCACTTT. Translating it yields CASKGQGNSPLHF.

This chain joins TRBV6-2 or TRBV6-3 and TRBJ2-2, with TRBD2 matching over 11 bases. With 0 bases clipped from V and 3 bases from J, the junction kept 12 bases outside the gene matches. Germline CDR1 and CDR2: MNHEY and SVGEGT. CDR3 size: 20 residues. DNA of the CDR3: TGTGCCAGCAGTTACTCTATCTTAGCGGGAGGGCTCCCCGACACCGGGGAGCTGTTTTTT. Its translation is CASSYSILAGGLPDTGELFF.

This clone has just a few counts. The gene calls are TRBV7-3 and TRBJ1-1; no reliable D call. The germline V gene has CDR1 SGHTA and CDR2 FQGTGA. Trimming removed 6 bases at V and 1 base at J, with 9 bases between. This CDR3 has 13 amino acids. The CDR3 is CASRLTSNTEAFF. The CDR3 bases are TGTGCCAGCAGACTAACGTCGAACACTGAAGCTTTCTTT.

Note on this clone: The sample carries other DNA sequences with the same CDR3. The rearrangement links TRBV27 to TRBJ2-3; 8 bases are shared with TRBD1. This CDR3 contains 14 residues. The germline V gene has CDR1 MNHEY and CDR2 SMNVEV (reference sequence). V shed 5 bases, J shed 3 bases, and the junction held 4 bases outside the gene matches. CDR3 nucleotide sequence: TGTGCCAGCAGTCTCGGACAGGGTACAGATACGCAGTATTTT. Protein sequence: CASSLGQGTDTQYF.

This clone was seen just once. The V and J genes are TRBV5-1 and TRBJ2-3; D is undetermined. Germline lookup yields CDR1 SGHRS and CDR2 YFSETQ. There are 16 residues in the CDR3. The V end was cut by 0 bases, the J end by 0 bases, with 11 bases between. The CDR3 nucleotides read TGCGCCAGCAGCTTGGGGCAGGTCCTTAGCACAGATACGCAGTATTTT. This encodes CASSLGQVLSTDTQYF. Variable domain in full (rest from reference TRBV5-1 and TRBJ2-3): KAGVTQTPRYLIKTRGQQVTLSCSPISGHRSVSWYQQTPGQGLQFLFEYFSETQRNKGNFPGRFSGRQFSNSRSEMNVSTLELGDSALYLCASSLGQVLSTDTQYFGPGTRLTVL.

This clone appeared a few times. The chain employs TRBV2 and TRBJ2-5, with 9 bases lining up with TRBD1. The CDR3 runs 17 residues. The ends lost 5 bases at V and 5 bases at J; junction bases unmatched: 15. CDR1 and CDR2 from the germline V gene are SNHLY and FYNNEI. This CDR3 is CASSQNAAGQGRETQYF. CDR3 nucleotides: TGTGCCAGCAGTCAGAACGCCGCGGGACAGGGAAGGGAGACCCAGTACTTC.

This rearrangement joins TRBV3-1 (or the pseudogene TRBV3-2) to TRBJ1-6, with 8 bases matching TRBD1. V lost 8 bases, J lost 4 bases, and 10 bases stayed unmatched. The CDR3 runs 16 residues. Germline assignment: CDR1 LGHDT and CDR2 YNNKEL (reference sequence). CDR3 DNA: TGTGCCAGCGGTGGAGGACAGGGAAATTATAATTCACCCCTCCACTTT. This gives the protein CASGGGQGNYNSPLHF.

The sample holds a few counts of this clone. The chain recombines TRBV5-4 with TRBJ2-5; 8 bases match TRBD2. CDR3 length: 16 amino acids. Germline loops: CDR1 SGHNT, CDR2 YYREEE (reference sequence). Trimming took 4 bases from V and 2 from J; bases not matched to a gene: 10. CDR3 bases: TGTGCCAGCAGCCTAACCGGGACTAGTCGGCAAGAGACCCAGTACTTC. Translation gives CASSLTGTSRQETQYF.

The chain links TRBV29-1 to TRBJ2-3, with 14 positions matching TRBD2. CDR3 length: 14 amino acids. After removal of 7 bases from V and 7 bases from J, the junction contained 7 bases not matched to a gene. Germline V gives CDR1 SQVTM, CDR2 ANQGSEA. The chain's CDR3 is CSARLAGGGNTQYF. The CDR3 region has the DNA TGCAGCGCCCGACTAGCGGGAGGGGGAAATACGCAGTATTTT.

V usage is TRBV4-3 and J usage is TRBJ2-2; D remains unclear. The CDR3 totals 13 residues. CDR1 is LGHNA, CDR2 YSLEER, per germline. Trimming stripped 4 bases from V and 5 bases from J, with 8 bases between. CDR3 in DNA: TGCGCCAGCAGCCTTTTTCCGACCGGGGAGCTGTTTTTT. It translates to CASSLFPTGELFF.

V gene TRBV4-1 combines with J gene TRBJ2-5; TRBD2 matches 7 bases. Trimming removed 1 base from V and 2 bases from J; junction bases left unmatched: 4. CDR3 length: 15 residues. The germline V gene encodes CDR1 MGHRA and CDR2 YSYEKL. The CDR3 here is CASSQGSLAQETQYF. CDR3 nucleotides: TGCGCCAGCAGCCAAGGATCACTAGCGCAAGAGACCCAGTACTTC.

This clone was counted only a few times. This chain links TRBV27 with TRBJ2-7; the D is unclear. The length of the CDR3 is 13 residues. V dropped 3 bases and J dropped 2 bases, with 8 bases sitting between them. Per germline, CDR1 MNHEY and CDR2 SMNVEV (reference sequence). The CDR3 region has the DNA TGTGCCAGCAGTTTGGGCAGAACCTACGAGCAGTACTTC. It codes for CASSLGRTYEQYF.

This chain connects TRBV18 to TRBJ2-1; TRBD2 aligns across 12 bases. Unmatched junction bases numbered 4, after V lost 2 bases and J lost 5 bases. The length of the CDR3 is 16 residues. Looked up from germline, CDR1 is KGHSH and CDR2 is LQKENI. The DNA for the CDR3 is TGTGCCAGCTCACCAAGACTAGCGGGGGACCACAATGAGCAGTTCTTC. Residues: CASSPRLAGDHNEQFF.

A few counts support this clone. This chain uses TRBV24-1 with TRBJ2-3; 14 bases line up with TRBD2. The CDR3 extends over 19 amino acids. With 7 bases clipped from V and 3 bases from J, the junction kept 14 bases outside the gene matches. Germline CDR1 and CDR2: KGHDR and SFDVKD. CDR3 DNA sequence: TGTGCCACCAGCCCCTTACCCGGGACTAGCGGGAGAGCGACAGATACGCAGTATTTT. Translation: CATSPLPGTSGRATDTQYF.

This clone was counted a single time. V is TRBV28 and J is TRBJ1-1; TRBD1 is a possible D gene (6 bases). The CDR3 has 16 amino acids. CDR1 is MDHEN and CDR2 is SYDVKM in the germline V gene. Trimming left V 3 bases short and J 7 bases short, with 21 bases between. The CDR3 here is CASSLGAANARLEAFF. In nucleotides, the CDR3 is TGTGCCAGCAGTTTGGGGGCAGCCAACGCCAGGCTTGAAGCTTTCTTT.